Each of the 18 T cell receptor beta chains below was sequenced from the same sample in a study of cytomegalovirus exposure and HLA in healthy donors. Vbeta (60) and Jbeta (13) primers were used in the PCR. Assay: immunoSEQ multiplex PCR; the TCRdb copy retains only in-frame clones and omits some. The sample records roughly 230,000 clones, more than 70% being singletons. Specimen: PBMCs. The source is a boy aged 10-17 years in good health and CMV-seronegative.

V and J are TRBV2 and TRBJ2-5; 8 nucleotides align to TRBD2. V lost 5 bases and J lost 7; bases outside the gene matches: 15. From germline, CDR1 is SNHLY and CDR2 FYNNEI. The length of the CDR3 is 16 residues. CDR3 sequence reads: CASSKLAALTGGTQYF. In DNA, the CDR3 is TGTGCCAGCAGTAAACTAGCGGCTCTAACCGGGGGGACCCAGTACTTC.

This chain uses TRBV19 with TRBJ2-7; the match to TRBD1 covers 10 bases. Germline V gene sequence: CDR1 LNHDA, CDR2 SQIVND (reference sequence). Trimming cost V 1 base and J 5 bases; bases outside gene matches: 2. The CDR3 spans 14 residues. The CDR3 reads CASSIGGTGDEQYF. CDR3 nucleotide sequence: TGTGCCAGTAGTATAGGGGGGACAGGGGACGAGCAGTACTTC. The whole variable domain, filled in from reference TRBV19 and TRBJ2-7, reads DGGITQSPKYLFRKEGQNVTLSCEQNLNHDAMYWYRQDPGQGLRLIYYSQIVNDFQKGDIAEGYSVSREKKESFPLTVTSAQKNPTAFYLCASSIGGTGDEQYFGPGTRLTVT.

The genes are TRBV7-2 and TRBJ2-7, with 11 bases that match TRBD2. The CDR3 sequence is 14 residues long. The germline CDR1 and CDR2 sequences are SGHTA and FQGNSA. Trimming removed 4 bases from V and 4 bases from J; junction bases left unmatched: 3. CDR3 DNA: TGTGCCAGCAGCTCACTAGCGGGAGTGTACGAGCAGTACTTC. Translated: CASSSLAGVYEQYF.

The rearrangement joins TRBV10-1 to TRBJ2-3; the match to TRBD2 covers 9 bases. Trimming removed 3 bases from V and 4 bases from J; junction bases left unmatched: 8. There are 16 residues in the CDR3. In germline, CDR1 is WNHNN, CDR2 SYGVQD (reference sequence). Written as DNA, the CDR3 is TGCGCCAGCAGTGACCCTAGCGGGGATTATGCAGATACGCAGTATTTT. Amino acids: CASSDPSGDYADTQYF.

The sample holds one count of this clone. The V and J genes are TRBV6-1 and TRBJ2-6; D not certain. The germline V and J ends were trimmed by 6 bases and 0 bases, with 9 bases remaining between them. Per the germline V gene, CDR1 is MNHNS and CDR2 is SASEGT. The CDR3 loop spans 15 amino acids. DNA for the CDR3: TGTGCCAGCAGGAAGACTGTCTCTGGGGCCAACGTCCTGACTTTC. Translated, it gives CASRKTVSGANVLTF.

CDR3 bases: TGTGCCAGCTCACCATCCCTAGGGGAGGGTTACCCGTATCAGCCCCAGCATTTT. This codes for CASSPSLGEGYPYQPQHF. This chain uses TRBV18 with TRBJ1-5; D is possibly TRBD1 (5 bases). V was trimmed by 2 bases and J by 5 bases, leaving 22 bases between them. The length of the CDR3 is 18 residues. Germline CDR1 reads KGHSH; CDR2 reads LQKENI.

The J gene is TRBJ1-2, the V gene TRBV5-1, with TRBD1 matching over 9 bases. Germline CDR1 reads SGHRS; CDR2 reads YFSETQ. This CDR3 has 14 amino acids. V lost 4 bases and J lost 4; bases outside the gene matches: 5. This CDR3 reads CASSATGGGYGYTF. CDR3 sequence (DNA): TGCGCCAGCAGCGCGACAGGGGGAGGCTATGGCTACACCTTC.

The rearrangement uses TRBV19 and TRBJ2-7, with 8 bases identical to TRBD1. This CDR3 is built from 14 residues. The V gene end was trimmed by 3 bases and the J gene end by 2 bases; junction bases not matched to a gene: 3. Germline CDR1 and CDR2: LNHDA and SQIVND (reference sequence). The CDR3 loop reads CASSILTGAYEQYF. The CDR3 DNA reads TGTGCCAGTAGTATCCTGACAGGGGCCTACGAGCAGTACTTC.

This clone was seen repeatedly, ten times or more. V gene TRBV6-4 combines with J gene TRBJ2-3; TRBD2 matches at 14 bases. The trim removed 0 bases at V and 1 base at J, leaving 0 bases unmatched. The CDR3 runs to 17 residues. In germline, CDR1 is MRHNA, CDR2 SNTAGT. This chain's CDR3 is CASSDSTSGGGTDTQYF. The CDR3 region has the DNA TGTGCCAGCAGTGACTCGACTAGCGGGGGGGGCACAGATACGCAGTATTTT.

In regard to this clone: Germline and junction disagree at one end, which may indicate a read error. This rearrangement joins TRBV7-9 to TRBJ1-1, with D unresolved. The CDR3 has 12 amino acids. Germline CDR1 and CDR2: SEHNR and FQNEAQ (reference sequence). The CDR3 nucleotides are TGTTCCAGCAGCGCGCTGGACACTGAAGCTTTCTTT. Translating it yields CSSSALDTEAFF.

The chain has TRBV29-1 and TRBJ2-5; the D gene is possibly TRBD2 (5 bases). V was cut by 3 bases and J by 5 bases, with 16 bases left in between. The CDR3 extends over 14 amino acids. The germline V gene has CDR1 SQVTM and CDR2 ANQGSEA. The CDR3 region has the DNA TGCAGCGTTGATATAGACGGACTTTTTGAGACCCAGTACTTC. Protein sequence: CSVDIDGLFETQYF.

CDR3 in DNA: TGTGCCAGCAGCCAGCGGACTAGCAATCAGCCCCAGCATTTT. Its protein product is CASSQRTSNQPQHF. The gene calls are TRBV5-6 and TRBJ1-5; D not resolved. The CDR3 contains 14 residues. Germline CDR1 and CDR2: SGHDT and YYEEEE. Trimming pared 4 bases from V and 0 bases from J, leaving 8 bases between.

This rearrangement joins TRBV7-9 to TRBJ2-7; the match to TRBD1 covers 10 bases. CDR3 length: 15 residues. The trim removed 1 base at V and 3 bases at J, leaving 3 bases unmatched. CDR1 is SEHNR, CDR2 FQNEAQ, per germline (reference sequence). The CDR3 region has the DNA TGTGCCAGCAGCTTAGGGGACAGGGGAAACTACGAGCAGTACTTC. Amino acid sequence: CASSLGDRGNYEQYF.

The table lists this clone with a count of one. The rearrangement uses TRBV30 and TRBJ1-1; 11 bases are shared with TRBD1. V lost 2 bases, J lost 4 bases, and 12 bases stayed unmatched. The CDR3 totals 17 residues. Germline values: CDR1 GTSNPN, CDR2 SVGIG (reference sequence). In DNA, the CDR3 is TGTGCCTGGAGTTTCTCCGGGACAGGGGGGGTTGGCACTGAAGCTTTCTTT. Amino acids: CAWSFSGTGGVGTEAFF. Full variable domain (remainder filled in from reference TRBV30 and TRBJ1-1): SQTIHQWPATLVQPVGSPLSLECTVEGTSNPNLYWYRQAAGRGLQLLFYSVGIGQISSEVPQNLSASRPQDRQFILSSKKLLLSDSGFYLCAWSFSGTGGVGTEAFFGQGTRLTVV.

V and J are TRBV2 and TRBJ2-4, with a weak D call TRBD2 (5 bases). CDR1 is SNHLY and CDR2 is FYNNEI in the germline V gene. CDR3 length: 13 amino acids. The V gene lost 8 bases and the J gene lost 2 bases, with 10 bases spanning the gap. The chain's CDR3 is CASWENSKNIQYF. Written as DNA, the CDR3 is TGTGCCAGCTGGGAGAACTCCAAAAACATTCAGTACTTC.

V usage is TRBV10-3 and J usage is TRBJ1-2, with 8 bases that match TRBD1. J gave up 7 bases and V 6 bases, and 13 bases lay outside the gene matches. This CDR3 is built from 15 residues. The germline V gene has CDR1 ENHRY and CDR2 SYGVKD. CDR3 sequence (DNA): TGTGCCATCAGGCCGACAGGGGTCGATACTGGTGGCTACACCTTC. Protein: CAIRPTGVDTGGYTF.

This clone occurred a few times. V and J are TRBV30 and TRBJ2-1, with D unresolved. V dropped 5 bases and J dropped 1 base, with 15 bases sitting between them. The CDR3 has 15 residues. Germline CDR1 and CDR2: GTSNPN and SVGIG (reference sequence). CDR3 sequence reads: CAWGLHSSSYNEQFF. In DNA form, the CDR3 reads TGTGCCTGGGGGCTACATTCCTCGTCCTACAATGAGCAGTTCTTC.

The J gene is TRBJ2-5, the V gene TRBV10-1; TRBD2 might be the D (5 bases). The CDR3 loop spans 14 amino acids. The V gene's germline CDR1 is WNHNN and CDR2 SYGVQD (reference sequence). Trimming pared 6 bases from V and 1 base from J, leaving 12 bases between. The CDR3 reads CASSPGVRQETQYF. CDR3 in DNA: TGCGCCAGCAGCCCCGGGGTACGCCAAGAGACCCAGTACTTC.